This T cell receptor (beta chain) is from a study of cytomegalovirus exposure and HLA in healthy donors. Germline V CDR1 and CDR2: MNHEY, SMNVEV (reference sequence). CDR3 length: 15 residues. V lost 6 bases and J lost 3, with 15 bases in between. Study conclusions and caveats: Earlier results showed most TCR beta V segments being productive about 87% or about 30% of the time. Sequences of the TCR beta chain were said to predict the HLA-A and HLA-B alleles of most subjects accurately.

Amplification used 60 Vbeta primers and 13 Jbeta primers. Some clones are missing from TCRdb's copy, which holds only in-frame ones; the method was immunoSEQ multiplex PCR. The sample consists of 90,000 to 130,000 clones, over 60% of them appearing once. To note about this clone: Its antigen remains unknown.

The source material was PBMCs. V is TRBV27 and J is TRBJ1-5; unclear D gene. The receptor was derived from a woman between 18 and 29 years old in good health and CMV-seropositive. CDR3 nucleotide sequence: TGTGCCAGCAGGATAAGCCACGGAGCCAATCAGCCCCAGCATTTT. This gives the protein CASRISHGANQPQHF.